This entry describes one T cell receptor beta chain. This sample was taken from a study of shared clonotypes between healthy human individuals. Germline V gene lookup returns CDR1 MDHEN and CDR2 SYDVKM. The CDR3 is made up of 13 amino acids. Trimming shortened V by 4 bases and J by 3 bases, and 9 bases separated the two germline ends. Per the authors' pipeline: ImmunoSEQ only sent back junction sequences with no quality scores, so filtering was done differently. The assay was immunoSEQ multiplex PCR, and TCRdb's table has in-frame clones only and misses some. D and trimming come from the DNA, and the V and J calls and clone size come from that table. The sample yields about 2.4 million clones, 80% to 95% seen once. Donors were Caucasian adults residing in Nashville, Tennessee, USA. Subsets obtained from CD4+ cells comprised CD45RA+ naive and CD45RA-negative memory cells.

The origin of this receptor is a man aged 18 to 30 in good health. Some clones in this sample may be carry-over from other donors' samples. Sequenced material: naive CD4+ T cells from PBMCs. Noted subset: CD45RA+ positively selected. The rearrangement uses TRBV28 and TRBJ1-2; D call uncertain. CDR3 protein: CASSSYPYYGYTF. CDR3 coding DNA: TGTGCCAGCAGTTCCTACCCGTACTATGGCTACACCTTC.